The 28 T cell receptor beta chains given below trace back to one sample, sequenced in a study of cytomegalovirus exposure and HLA in healthy donors (dated by TCRdb to the late 2010s). The method was the immunoSEQ multiplex PCR assay. The multiplex PCR relied on a mix of 60 forward primers for TCR Vbeta segments and 13 reverse primers for TCR Jbeta segments. TCRdb provides this immuneACCESS table in a form limited to in-frame rearrangements. Some clones are lacking; in checked studies, under half of them reflect an unresolved V gene, and why the rest are absent is not known. Recorded for this sample are 99,000 or so clones; 75% to 85% of them occurred a single time. 2.1% of the sample comes from the top ten. What was sequenced was PBMCs. The origin of the receptors is a man aged 30-40 years in good health and CMV-seronegative.

The chain is built from TRBV6-1 and TRBJ2-1; 11 positions match TRBD2. Germline V lookup: CDR1 MNHNS, CDR2 SASEGT. Losses at the gene ends were 7 bases for V and 8 bases for J; bases not matched to a gene: 10. The CDR3 is 15 amino acids. The CDR3 sequence: CASTSTSGRIHEQFF. Here the CDR3 DNA reads TGTGCCAGCACCTCCACTAGCGGGAGAATCCATGAGCAGTTCTTC.

V usage is TRBV29-1 and J usage is TRBJ2-3; 8 bases agree with TRBD2. V shed 5 bases and J 2 bases; nucleotides not matched to a gene: 6. Germline CDR1 is SQVTM and CDR2 is ANQGSEA. The CDR3 spans 14 residues. Written as DNA, the CDR3 is TGCAGCGTTACAGCGGGGGAAGTCACAGATACGCAGTATTTT. Protein sequence: CSVTAGEVTDTQYF.

This clone turned up a few times. The chain joins TRBV20-1 to TRBJ2-3; no definite D call. CDR1 is DFQATT and CDR2 is SNEGSKA in the germline V gene (reference sequence). V gave up 6 bases and J gave up 3 bases, with 7 bases separating them. This CDR3 is built from 11 residues. The CDR3 loop reads CSAPSTDTQYF. CDR3 bases: TGCAGTGCCCCCTCTACAGATACGCAGTATTTT.

V gene TRBV7-8 combines with J gene TRBJ1-1; the D is unclear. The CDR3 has 14 amino acids. Germline V CDR1 and CDR2: SGHVS, FQNEAQ. Trimming cost V 1 base and J 1 base, with 7 bases left between them. CDR3 residues: CASSLVTENTEAFF. The CDR3 DNA reads TGTGCCAGCAGCTTAGTCACAGAGAACACTGAAGCTTTCTTT.

V and J are TRBV19 and TRBJ2-5; 11 bases line up with TRBD1. J gave up 3 bases and V 1 base, and 1 base lay outside the gene matches. Germline CDR1 and CDR2: LNHDA and SQIVND (reference sequence). CDR3 size: 15 residues. CDR3 sequence (DNA): TGTGCCAGTAGTATAGGGACAGGGGGCAAAGAGACCCAGTACTTC. Encoded protein: CASSIGTGGKETQYF.

The chain links TRBV7-6 to TRBJ2-1, with TRBD1 matching 7 bases. With V trimmed by 4 bases and J by 7 bases, 13 bases remained unmatched. The V gene's germline CDR1 is SGHVS and CDR2 FNYEAQ. The CDR3 loop spans 16 amino acids. The CDR3 DNA follows: TGTGCCAGCAGCTCTCTAAGGGGGCCTAAAGGAAATGAGCAGTTCTTC. This gives the protein CASSSLRGPKGNEQFF.

The chain uses TRBV7-3 and TRBJ2-1; weak D call: TRBD1 (5 bases). CDR1 and CDR2 (germline): SGHTA, FQGTGA. The CDR3 is 14 residues long. V lost 5 bases to trimming and J lost 15 bases, with 23 bases between them. The CDR3 DNA follows: TGTGCCAGCAGCCCCTCCTCTGTCCCCAACAGGATGTTCTTC. Translating it yields CASSPSSVPNRMFF.

The chain links TRBV27 to TRBJ1-1, with D tentatively TRBD1 (5 bases). This CDR3 region has 13 residues. The germline V and J ends were trimmed by 5 bases and 3 bases, with 10 bases remaining between them. CDR1 and CDR2 from the germline V gene are MNHEY and SMNVEV (reference sequence). The CDR3 coding sequence is TGTGCCAGCAGTGGAGGGGTTGACACTGAAGCTTTCTTT. Its translation: CASSGGVDTEAFF.

The chain uses TRBV7-5 and TRBJ2-5; TRBD1, the D gene given by the table, was not confirmed from the DNA. TRBV7-5 is annotated as a pseudogene. This CDR3 comprises 13 residues. In DNA form, the CDR3 reads TGTGCCAGAAGCTTGACAGGGGGCGAGACCCAGTACTTC. Translated, it gives CARSLTGGETQYF.

The V gene is TRBV2, the J gene TRBJ1-2; D perhaps matches TRBD1 (6 bases). CDR3 length: 13 residues. V lost 7 bases and J 4 bases, leaving 13 bases between the germline ends. Germline CDR1 SNHLY, CDR2 FYNNEI. CDR3 region: CASIPQGIYGYTF. DNA of the CDR3: TGTGCCAGCATTCCGCAGGGGATCTATGGCTACACCTTC.

This chain joins TRBV5-6 and TRBJ2-7; a possible D gene is TRBD2 (5 bases). CDR1 is SGHDT, CDR2 YYEEEE, per germline. V lost 0 bases and J 12 bases, leaving 13 bases between the germline ends. This CDR3 has 12 residues. The CDR3 DNA reads as TGTGCCAGCAGCTTGGGGTCGGGAAACCCGTACTTC. It yields the protein CASSLGSGNPYF.

J is TRBJ1-5 and V is TRBV7-2, with D maybe TRBD1 (5 bases). Germline CDR1 is SGHTA and CDR2 is FQGNSA. The V end lost 1 base, the J end lost 3 bases, and 10 bases lay between the germline ends. This CDR3 has 15 residues. CDR3 sequence (DNA): TGTGCCAGCAGCTTAGAAGGGGCCTACAATCAGCCCCAGCATTTT. Protein sequence: CASSLEGAYNQPQHF.

The chain has TRBV27 and TRBJ1-5; TRBD1 might be the D (5 bases). Trimming removed 0 bases from V and 6 bases from J, with 12 bases in between. CDR3 length: 15 residues. In germline, CDR1 is MNHEY, CDR2 SMNVEV (reference sequence). This CDR3 is CASSLSGQGSQPQHF. The CDR3 DNA reads TGTGCCAGCAGTTTATCAGGGCAGGGAAGTCAGCCCCAGCATTTT.

The CDR3 DNA reads as TGTGCCAGCAGCGAGCGACTAGTTGGCACCGGGGAGCTGTTTTTT. Amino acids: CASSERLVGTGELFF. V usage is TRBV9 and J usage is TRBJ2-2; a weak D match, TRBD2 (6 bases). Trimming pared 3 bases from V and 4 bases from J, leaving 13 bases between. This CDR3 spans 15 amino acids. The V gene's germline CDR1 is SGDLS and CDR2 YYNGEE.

CDR3 nucleotides: TGTGCCTGGAGTGGGCAGGGCCCAACCGGGGAGCTGTTTTTT. Residues: CAWSGQGPTGELFF. The chain uses TRBV30 and TRBJ2-2, with D possibly being TRBD1 (5 bases). The germline V and J ends were trimmed by 1 base and 5 bases, with 11 bases remaining between them. Per the germline V gene, CDR1 is GTSNPN and CDR2 is SVGIG (reference sequence). This CDR3 has 14 amino acids.

This clone was seen only a few times. J is TRBJ1-3 and V is TRBV4-1; weak D call: TRBD1 (5 bases). The CDR3 is made up of 17 amino acids. Germline V gene data show CDR1 as MGHRA and CDR2 as YSYEKL. Trimming took off 4 bases at V and 6 bases at J, with 22 bases between the two ends. CDR3 sequence (DNA): TGCGCCAGCAGCCCCTCTTCCCCCCAGGAAGGGGCAAACACCATATATTTT. This gives the protein CASSPSSPQEGANTIYF.

J is TRBJ2-5 and V is TRBV10-3; 7 nucleotides align to TRBD2. The better agreement between TRBJ2-7 and the DNA end casts doubt on the J call. CDR3 length: 14 amino acids. Germline V gene lookup returns CDR1 ENHRY and CDR2 SYGVKD. The CDR3 is CAIRGGAEAYEQYF. CDR3 DNA sequence: TGTGCCATCAGGGGAGGGGCGGAGGCCTACGAGCAGTACTTC.

To note about this clone: An end of the junction differs from the germline gene, which may be a read error. V and J are TRBV7-2 and TRBJ1-5, with TRBD1 as a possible D gene (5 bases). The V gene's germline CDR1 is SGHTA and CDR2 FQGNSA. This CDR3 spans 14 amino acids. CDR3 nucleotide sequence: TGTGCCAGCAGCTTAGCAACAGGCAATCAGCCCCAGAATTTT. As protein: CASSLATGNQPQNF.

Points on this clone: The sample contains more than one DNA sequence encoding this CDR3. The chain uses TRBV7-9 and TRBJ1-2; 8 bases fit TRBD1. This CDR3 is built from 13 residues. V shed 5 bases, J shed 4 bases, and the junction held 3 bases outside the gene matches. Per germline, CDR1 SEHNR and CDR2 FQNEAQ (reference sequence). The CDR3 protein is CASSLTGGYGYTF. The CDR3 DNA reads TGTGCCAGCAGCCTTACAGGGGGCTATGGCTACACCTTC.

This chain joins TRBV4-3 and TRBJ2-1; maybe TRBD1 (6 bases). From germline, CDR1 is LGHNA and CDR2 YSLEER. Trimming left V 5 bases short and J 5 bases short, with 10 bases between. CDR3 length: 13 amino acids. CDR3: CASSSGQHNEQFF. CDR3 nucleotides: TGCGCCAGCAGCTCTGGACAGCACAATGAGCAGTTCTTC.

The CDR3 is CSVEWDRGETQYF. The CDR3 region has the DNA TGCAGCGTTGAATGGGACAGGGGAGAGACCCAGTACTTC. The V gene is TRBV29-1, the J gene TRBJ2-5; TRBD1 matches at 10 bases. The CDR3 contains 13 residues. V lost 2 bases, J lost 4 bases, and 1 base stayed unmatched. The germline gives CDR1 SQVTM, CDR2 ANQGSEA. Based on the CDR3 plus reference TRBV29-1 and TRBJ2-5, the full variable domain is SAVISQKPSRDICQRGTSLTIQCQVDSQVTMMFWYRQQPGQSLTLIATANQGSEATYESGFVIDKFPISRPNLTFSTLTVSNMSPEDSSIYLCSVEWDRGETQYFGPGTRLLVL.

V usage is TRBV5-6 and J usage is TRBJ2-4; the match to TRBD1 covers 7 bases. V was clipped by 4 bases and J by 7 bases; unmatched bases: 2. The CDR3 contains 12 residues. Germline-derived CDR1 and CDR2 are SGHDT and YYEEEE. CDR3 region: CASSPDRNIQYF. CDR3 bases: TGTGCCAGCAGCCCGGACAGGAACATTCAGTACTTC.

The chain joins TRBV7-2 to TRBJ2-2; 8 bases match TRBD1. The J segment lost 4 bases and the V segment lost 5 bases, leaving 6 bases of the junction unmatched. Germline V gene lookup returns CDR1 SGHTA and CDR2 FQGNSA. The CDR3 runs 15 residues. The CDR3 region is CASSDRGWITGELFF. DNA of the CDR3: TGTGCCAGCAGCGACAGGGGATGGATCACCGGGGAGCTGTTTTTT. Based on the CDR3 plus reference TRBV7-2 and TRBJ2-2, the full variable domain is GAGVSQSPSNKVTEKGKDVELRCDPISGHTALYWYRQSLGQGLEFLIYFQGNSAPDKSGLPSDRFSAERTGGSVSTLTIQRTQQEDSAVYLCASSDRGWITGELFFGEGSRLTVL.

The chain uses TRBV5-6 and TRBJ2-5, with D unclear. Trimming left V 1 base short and J 5 bases short, with 12 bases between. The CDR3 runs 14 residues. Germline assignment: CDR1 SGHDT and CDR2 YYEEEE. The CDR3 coding sequence is TGTGCCAGCAGCTTGATGGCTAGAGAGGAGACCCAGTACTTC. It specifies CASSLMAREETQYF.

This chain links TRBV5-1 with TRBJ2-1; maybe TRBD2 (6 bases). Trimming left V 0 bases short and J 10 bases short, with 14 bases between. The CDR3 totals 14 residues. Per the germline V gene, CDR1 is SGHRS and CDR2 is YFSETQ. DNA of the CDR3: TGCGCCAGCAGCTTGGTAGTCGCGGGGAGAGAGCAGTTCTTC. Translated: CASSLVVAGREQFF.

This chain uses TRBV18 with TRBJ1-1, with a weak D call TRBD1 (5 bases). Germline CDR1 KGHSH, CDR2 LQKENI. Trimming took off 3 bases at V and 4 bases at J, with 15 bases between the two ends. The CDR3 loop spans 15 amino acids. The CDR3 coding sequence is TGTGCCAGCTCACCTTTGTGGGGGGAAGCCACTGAAGCTTTCTTT. Amino acid sequence: CASSPLWGEATEAFF.

The V gene is TRBV5-1, the J gene TRBJ1-3; D gene unclear. Germline V CDR1 and CDR2: SGHRS, YFSETQ. The CDR3 loop spans 14 amino acids. Trimming removed 3 bases from V and 2 bases from J, with 9 bases in between. Here the CDR3 DNA reads TGCGCCAGCAGCTCCGGAGGGACTGGAAACACCATATATTTT. This gives the protein CASSSGGTGNTIYF.

There are a few counts of this clone. The chain carries TRBV6-5 and TRBJ1-2, with 8 bases aligning to TRBD1. In germline, CDR1 is MNHEY, CDR2 SVGAGI. The CDR3 sequence is 14 residues long. The trim removed 5 bases at V and 2 bases at J, leaving 4 bases unmatched. The DNA of the CDR3 is TGTGCCAGCAGTCTCCGGGACAGGAACTATGGCTACACCTTC. Protein: CASSLRDRNYGYTF.